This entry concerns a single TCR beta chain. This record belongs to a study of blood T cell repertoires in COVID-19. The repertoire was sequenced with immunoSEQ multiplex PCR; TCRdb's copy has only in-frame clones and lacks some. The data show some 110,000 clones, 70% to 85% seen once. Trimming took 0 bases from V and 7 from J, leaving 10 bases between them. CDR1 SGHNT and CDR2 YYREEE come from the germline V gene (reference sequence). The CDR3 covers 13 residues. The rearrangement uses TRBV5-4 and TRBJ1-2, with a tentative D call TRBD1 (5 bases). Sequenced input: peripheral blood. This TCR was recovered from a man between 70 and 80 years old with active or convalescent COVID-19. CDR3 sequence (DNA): TGTGCCAGCAGCTTGGTTCAGGGAGGTGGCTACACCTTC. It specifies CASSLVQGGGYTF.